These T cell receptor beta chains were read from a single sample in a study of vaccination and CD4 T cells after COVID-19. TCRdb itself ran the PCR reads through MiXCR, one entry per CDR3 protein. The sample has roughly 7,000 distinct CDR3 sequences; 60% to 80% are singletons. For these receptors, no antigen is known. Material: CD4+ T cells from blood, cultured in vitro. Source of these receptors: a human donor who had recovered from COVID-19. The CDR3 runs from the conserved cysteine through the conserved F or W. A D gene is named only where the DNA matches it firmly. The size entry is marked missing in some rows and otherwise reads once, few, many or a size class.

cdr3_aa,cdr3_nt,cdr3_length,j_call,clone_size,d_call,v_call
CSAIGAFQRHYSYNEQFF,TGCAGTGCCATCGGGGCATTCCAGCGGCACTACTCCTACAATGAGCAGTTCTTC,18,TRBJ2-1,.,.,TRBV20-1
CACARGGTETQYF,TGTGCCTGCGCTAGAGGGGGAACGGAGACCCAGTACTTC,13,TRBJ2-5,.,.,TRBV30
CASSVLHSLNTEAFF,TGTGCCAGCAGCGTACTCCACAGCCTGAACACTGAAGCTTTCTTT,15,TRBJ1-1,.,.,TRBV9
CASSRGQGFTEAFF,TGTGCCAGCAGCCGCGGACAGGGATTCACTGAAGCTTTCTTT,14,TRBJ1-1,.,TRBD1,TRBV27
CASSPRDRAEAFF,TGTGCCAGCAGCCCTAGGGACAGAGCTGAAGCTTTCTTT,13,TRBJ1-1,.,TRBD1,TRBV7-6
CAWSVRGAGEAFF,TGTGCCTGGAGTGTACGGGGGGCAGGTGAAGCTTTCTTT,13,TRBJ1-1,.,.,TRBV30
CASSFLGGTGELFF,TGTGCCAGCAGTTTTCTCGGGGGCACCGGGGAGCTGTTTTTT,14,TRBJ2-2,.,.,TRBV27
CASSYRGGTEAFF,TGTGCCAGCAGTTACCGAGGGGGCACTGAAGCTTTCTTT,13,TRBJ1-1,.,.,TRBV6-5
CASSRGVTGGDEQPQHF,TGTGCCAGCAGTAGGGGGGTGACAGGGGGAGACGAACAGCCCCAGCATTTT,17,TRBJ1-5,.,TRBD1,TRBV2
CASSMGFYTPREGQPQHF,TGTGCCAGTAGTATGGGGTTTTACACTCCCCGGGAGGGTCAGCCCCAGCATTTT,18,TRBJ1-5,.,.,TRBV19
CSANGQGQGEAFF,TGCAGTGCTAACGGACAGGGACAGGGTGAAGCTTTCTTT,13,TRBJ1-1,.,TRBD1,TRBV20-1
CASRLLSGGETQYF,TGTGCCAGCAGGCTCCTTTCGGGGGGAGAGACCCAGTACTTC,14,TRBJ2-5,.,TRBD2,TRBV27
CSARLTSGSGETQYF,TGCAGTGCTAGGCTCACTAGCGGGAGTGGAGAGACCCAGTACTTC,15,TRBJ2-5,few,TRBD2,TRBV20-1
CASSRKLRQGSESQHF,TGTGCCAGCAGCCGGAAACTTAGGCAGGGCTCAGAGTCCCAGCATTTT,16,TRBJ1-5,.,.,TRBV7-8
CASSLDRVATEAFF,TGTGCCAGCAGCTTAGACAGGGTTGCCACTGAAGCTTTCTTT,14,TRBJ1-1,.,.,TRBV11-2
CASSETRQVTKETQYF,TGTGCCAGCAGTGAAACGAGACAGGTTACCAAAGAGACCCAGTACTTC,16,TRBJ2-5,.,.,TRBV2
CASGQSRSNQPQHF,TGTGCCAGCGGACAGAGCAGGAGCAATCAGCCCCAGCATTTT,14,TRBJ1-5,few,.,TRBV2
CAIQGPINSNQPQHF,TGTGCCATACAGGGACCGATAAATAGCAATCAGCCCCAGCATTTT,15,TRBJ1-5,.,.,TRBV6-1
CASSEGTGGRNQPQHF,TGTGCCAGCAGTGAAGGGACAGGGGGCCGCAATCAGCCCCAGCATTTT,16,TRBJ1-5,few,TRBD1,TRBV2
CASRRGDYGYTF,TGTGCCAGCCGAAGGGGGGACTATGGCTACACCTTC,12,TRBJ1-2,once,.,TRBV19
CASHYNEGSPNSPLHF,TGTGCCAGCCATTATAATGAGGGCAGCCCAAATTCACCCCTCCACTTT,16,TRBJ1-6,.,.,TRBV7-9
CATSRGGRAPNYGYTF,TGTGCCACCAGCAGAGGAGGCAGGGCCCCGAACTATGGCTACACCTTC,16,TRBJ1-2,.,.,TRBV15
CSALSGGGDTQYF,TGCAGTGCTCTGAGCGGAGGGGGGGATACGCAGTATTTT,13,TRBJ2-3,.,.,TRBV20-1
CSARAPGTDTQYF,TGCAGTGCTAGAGCGCCGGGCACAGATACGCAGTATTTT,13,TRBJ2-3,few,.,TRBV20-1
CASSLFSGLRLAGGQNSIQYF,TGTGCCAGCAGTTTATTCAGCGGACTTCGTCTAGCGGGGGGTCAAAATAGCATTCAGTACTTC,21,TRBJ2-4,.,TRBD2,TRBV12-3/TRBV12-4
CAWSGGFEGYGYTF,TGTGCCTGGAGTGGGGGGTTCGAGGGTTATGGCTACACCTTC,14,TRBJ1-2,.,.,TRBV30
CASSARQGHYGYTF,TGTGCCAGCAGCGCCCGACAGGGCCACTATGGCTACACCTTC,14,TRBJ1-2,.,TRBD1,TRBV7-2
CASSLFVGNTEAFF,TGTGCCAGCAGCTTATTCGTCGGGAACACTGAAGCTTTCTTT,14,TRBJ1-1,.,.,TRBV7-2
CASSLNPTGVDTQYF,TGTGCCAGCAGCTTAAATCCTACTGGCGTGGATACGCAGTATTTT,15,TRBJ2-3,few,.,TRBV7-3
CSFGTSLNEQFF,TGCAGTTTCGGGACTTCTTTAAATGAGCAGTTCTTC,12,TRBJ2-1,.,.,TRBV20-1
CASSRNVGNSPLHF,TGTGCCAGCAGTAGGAACGTCGGTAATTCACCCCTCCACTTT,14,TRBJ1-6,few,.,TRBV12-3/TRBV12-4
CASSPNRVWNSPLHF,TGTGCCAGCAGCCCCAACAGGGTATGGAATTCACCCCTCCACTTT,15,TRBJ1-6,.,.,TRBV7-2
CSASLQGGYEQYF,TGCAGTGCTAGCCTACAGGGGGGCTACGAGCAGTACTTC,13,TRBJ2-7,large,TRBD1,TRBV20-1